This T cell receptor (beta chain) was documented in a study of blood T cell repertoires in COVID-19. Overall study context: From the United States, Italy and Spain came samples of acute and convalescent COVID-19. In each case, the material was cDNA or gDNA derived from T cells, B-cell-depleted T cells, or PBMCs.

Per germline, CDR1 LGHDT and CDR2 YNNKEL (reference sequence). This CDR3 has 16 amino acids. V gave up 0 bases and J gave up 8 bases, with 16 bases separating them. This table comes from immunoSEQ multiplex PCR, and its TCRdb copy is limited to in-frame clones, with some not included. Among about 180,000 clones listed, approximately 79% were seen once. Patients of the Seattle cohort, enrolled during active infection, were followed longitudinally. This chain joins TRBV3-1 (or the pseudogene TRBV3-2) and TRBJ1-4, with a tentative D call TRBD1 (5 bases). The source of this sequence is a woman in her sixties with COVID-19, enrolled during active disease. Material: peripheral blood. The CDR3 is CASSQEGAGFKEKLFF. The CDR3 DNA is TGTGCCAGCAGCCAAGAAGGTGCAGGGTTTAAAGAAAAACTGTTTTTT.